This TCR beta chain emerged from a study of blood T cell repertoires in COVID-19. Study information: Samples of COVID-19 (acute and convalescent) were obtained from the United States, Italy and Spain. In each case, the material was cDNA or gDNA derived from T cells, B-cell-depleted T cells, or PBMCs.

The CDR3 spans 15 residues. The ends lost 7 bases at V and 2 bases at J; junction bases unmatched: 9. Looked up from germline, CDR1 is LNHDA and CDR2 is SQIVND (reference sequence). Data came from immunoSEQ multiplex PCR; TCRdb stores just in-frame clones and leaves some out. This sample has about 220,000 clones, with more than 65% found just once. This TCR was sampled from a woman aged 25 to 39 who had recovered from COVID-19. Sequencing input: peripheral blood. The chain couples TRBV19 to TRBJ1-2; 8 bases fit TRBD1. This CDR3 is CASKNRGRGNYGYTF. CDR3 DNA sequence: TGTGCCAGTAAGAACAGGGGGAGAGGAAACTATGGCTACACCTTC.